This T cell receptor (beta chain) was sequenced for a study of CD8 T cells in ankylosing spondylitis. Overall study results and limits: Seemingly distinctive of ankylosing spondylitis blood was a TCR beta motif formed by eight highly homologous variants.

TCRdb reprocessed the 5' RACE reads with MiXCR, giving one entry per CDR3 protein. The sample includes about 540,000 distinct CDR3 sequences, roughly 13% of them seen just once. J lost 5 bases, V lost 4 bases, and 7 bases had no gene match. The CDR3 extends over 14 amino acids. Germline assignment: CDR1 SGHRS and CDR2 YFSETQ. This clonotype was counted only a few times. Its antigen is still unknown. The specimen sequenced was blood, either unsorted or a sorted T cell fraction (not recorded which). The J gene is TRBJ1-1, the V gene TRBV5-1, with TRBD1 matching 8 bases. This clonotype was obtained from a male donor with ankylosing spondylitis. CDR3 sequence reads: CASSPNGQGTEAFF. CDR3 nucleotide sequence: TGCGCCAGCAGCCCAAACGGACAGGGTACTGAAGCTTTCTTT. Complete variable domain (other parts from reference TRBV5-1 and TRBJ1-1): KAGVTQTPRYLIKTRGQQVTLSCSPISGHRSVSWYQQTPGQGLQFLFEYFSETQRNKGNFPGRFSGRQFSNSRSEMNVSTLELGDSALYLCASSPNGQGTEAFFGQGTRLTVV.